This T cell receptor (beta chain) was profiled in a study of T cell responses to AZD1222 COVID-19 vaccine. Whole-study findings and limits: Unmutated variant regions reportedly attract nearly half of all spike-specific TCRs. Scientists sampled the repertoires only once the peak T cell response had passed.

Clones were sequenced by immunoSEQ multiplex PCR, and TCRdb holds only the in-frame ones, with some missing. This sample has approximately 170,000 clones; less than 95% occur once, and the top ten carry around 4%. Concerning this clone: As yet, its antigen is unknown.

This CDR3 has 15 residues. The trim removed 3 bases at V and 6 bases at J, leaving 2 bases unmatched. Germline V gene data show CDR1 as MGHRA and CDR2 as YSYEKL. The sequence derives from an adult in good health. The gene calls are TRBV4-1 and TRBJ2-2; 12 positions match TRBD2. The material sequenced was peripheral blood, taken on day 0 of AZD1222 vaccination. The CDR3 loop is CASSHWTSGAGELFF. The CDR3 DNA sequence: TGCGCCAGCAGCCATTGGACTAGCGGGGCCGGGGAGCTGTTTTTT.